Shown below are 5 T cell receptor beta chains from a single sample sequenced in a study of blood T cell repertoires in COVID-19. Method: immunoSEQ multiplex PCR; TCRdb's copy keeps in-frame clones and lacks some. The profile shows around 60,000 clones, roughly 71% of them singletons. Sequenced sample: peripheral blood. All receptors derive from a woman older than 75 with acute or convalescent COVID-19.

Written as DNA, the CDR3 is TGTGCCAGCAGTACCCCTCGACAGAAGATGAACACTGAAGCTTTCTTT. Amino acid sequence: CASSTPRQKMNTEAFF. The V and J genes are TRBV27 and TRBJ1-1; possible D gene TRBD1, 5 bases. From germline, CDR1 is MNHEY and CDR2 SMNVEV (reference sequence). V was pared by 5 bases and J by 0 bases, with 16 bases between. This CDR3 comprises 16 residues.

This rearrangement joins TRBV19 to TRBJ2-6; D may be TRBD1 (6 bases). V was trimmed by 5 bases and J by 0 bases, leaving 17 bases between them. CDR1 is LNHDA and CDR2 is SQIVND in the germline V gene (reference sequence). This CDR3 region has 18 residues. DNA of the CDR3: TGTGCCAGTAGTGTCCGTACTGGGGGCGCCTCTGGGGCCAACGTCCTGACTTTC. This sequence encodes CASSVRTGGASGANVLTF.

The chain recombines TRBV6-5 with TRBJ2-7; no definite D call. Trimming removed 7 bases from V and 1 base from J, with 14 bases in between. The CDR3 sequence is 14 residues long. CDR1 is MNHEY, CDR2 SVGAGI, per germline. The CDR3 spells CASNREVGSYEQYF. CDR3 sequence (DNA): TGTGCCAGCAATAGAGAGGTGGGTTCCTACGAGCAGTACTTC.

This clone was seen only once. The chain is built from TRBV5-1 and TRBJ2-3; 7 bases line up with TRBD2. From germline, CDR1 is SGHRS and CDR2 YFSETQ. The CDR3 runs to 16 residues. V dropped 3 bases and J dropped 0; count of bases not matched to a gene: 7. The CDR3 DNA is TGCGCCAGCAGCTGGGCGGGAGATTCTAGCACAGATACGCAGTATTTT. Translation: CASSWAGDSSTDTQYF.

The chain uses TRBV9 and TRBJ1-1; the match to TRBD1 covers 9 bases. In germline, CDR1 is SGDLS, CDR2 YYNGEE. The length of the CDR3 is 15 residues. After removal of 1 base from V and 4 bases from J, the junction contained 5 bases not matched to a gene. The CDR3 DNA reads as TGTGCCAGCAGCGTAAAACAGGGGGCAGGCACTGAAGCTTTCTTT. Its translation: CASSVKQGAGTEAFF.